A selection of T cell receptor beta chains follows, all from one sample in a study of blood T cell repertoires in COVID-19. Libraries were prepared by immunoSEQ multiplex PCR; TCRdb keeps only in-frame clonotypes and omits some of them. The table includes about 310,000 clones, approximately 90% detected once. The sequencing input was PBMCs or T cells enriched from blood (not recorded which). Receptors originate from a woman aged 18-29 years who had recovered from COVID-19. Each CDR3 is given without its conserved first and last residue.

>TRBJ2-3|TRBV5-4
ASSLLRDTSTDTQY
>TRBJ2-2|TRBV4-3
ASSQFGVRELF
>TRBJ2-4|TRBV19
ASSKIWDIKNIQY
>TRBJ1-2|TRBV11-1
ASSLDGQISNYGYT
>TRBJ2-7|TRBV28
ASSNLMPGQGGEQY
>TRBJ2-1|TRBV19
ASQDGGQGDNEQF
>TRBJ1-2|TRBV28
ASSLVGHPYGYT
>TRBJ1-2|TRBV14
ASSQWTGGYGYT
>TRBJ2-3|TRBV9
ASSAPRQGSTDTQY
>TRBJ1-1|TRBV5-1
ASSFTGDNTEAF
>TRBJ1-4|TRBV4-3
ASSQASHHRVSSANEKLF
>TRBJ2-7|TRBV9
ASSVRVRRVPYEQY
>TRBJ1-2|TRBV18
ASSPFRDYGYT
>TRBJ2-1|TRBV10-3
AIRSSGTYNEQF
>TRBJ1-4|TRBV4-2
ASSQDLQGDEKLF
>TRBJ1-2|TRBV28
ASSPGGQGGDYGYT
>TRBJ2-5|TRBV7-2
ASSLARGTETQY
>TRBJ1-2|TRBV28
ASSLVSRGYT
>TRBJ2-7|TRBV7-6
ASSYYGREAGEQY
>TRBJ2-1|TRBV19
ASSAGQIYNEQF
>TRBJ2-1|TRBV7-8
ASSRPAGLAGAINEQF
>TRBJ1-1|TRBV7-2
ASTPPSGVAMNTEAF
>TRBJ2-5|TRBV24-1
ATRATGREETQY
>TRBJ2-3|TRBV10-3
AISTGSPSTDTQY
>TRBJ1-2|TRBV21-1
ASSKASRVYNYGYT
>TRBJ1-5|TRBV4-3
ASSQGVGGGSAGPQH
>TRBJ2-4|TRBV27
ASSYRGAGGKNIQY
>TRBJ1-1|TRBV12-3/TRBV12-4
ASSFRGGSEAF
>TRBJ2-2|TRBV5-1
ASSLVQGTGELF
>TRBJ2-1|TRBV6-5
ASTGGSSYNEQF
>TRBJ2-1|TRBV11-3
ASSQNRGGTYNEQF
>TRBJ1-2|TRBV20-1
SARGQDGYT
>TRBJ2-7|TRBV28
ASSVGTAGSYEQY
>TRBJ1-1|TRBV5-1
ASSLVPRDSDTEAF
>TRBJ2-1|TRBV7-2
ASSLAGIYNEQF
>TRBJ2-3|TRBV7-9
ASSLGQGPSTDTQY
>TRBJ2-2|TRBV7-3
ASSTGSGAPGELF
>TRBJ2-7|TRBV19
ASSPSWTDNYEQY
>TRBJ1-2|TRBV12-3/TRBV12-4
ASSFVLNYGYT
>TRBJ2-2|TRBV12-3/TRBV12-4
ASSLLAGELF
>TRBJ2-3|TRBV4-3
ASSRANTDTQY
>TRBJ2-1|TRBV7-6
ASSLPPGQGSSYNEQF
>TRBJ2-3|TRBV4-2
ASSQAGSATDTQY
>TRBJ2-1|TRBV28
ASSPPRDRVWNEQF
>TRBJ2-2|TRBV4-2
ASSQEPSLGGGRSGELF
>TRBJ1-5|TRBV6-5
ASSPRAGDDQPQH
>TRBJ2-3|TRBV28
ASSPRTSGGFSTDTQY
>TRBJ2-1|TRBV5-1
ASGKTGGNEQF
>TRBJ1-3|TRBV9
ASSVARDRGSNTIY